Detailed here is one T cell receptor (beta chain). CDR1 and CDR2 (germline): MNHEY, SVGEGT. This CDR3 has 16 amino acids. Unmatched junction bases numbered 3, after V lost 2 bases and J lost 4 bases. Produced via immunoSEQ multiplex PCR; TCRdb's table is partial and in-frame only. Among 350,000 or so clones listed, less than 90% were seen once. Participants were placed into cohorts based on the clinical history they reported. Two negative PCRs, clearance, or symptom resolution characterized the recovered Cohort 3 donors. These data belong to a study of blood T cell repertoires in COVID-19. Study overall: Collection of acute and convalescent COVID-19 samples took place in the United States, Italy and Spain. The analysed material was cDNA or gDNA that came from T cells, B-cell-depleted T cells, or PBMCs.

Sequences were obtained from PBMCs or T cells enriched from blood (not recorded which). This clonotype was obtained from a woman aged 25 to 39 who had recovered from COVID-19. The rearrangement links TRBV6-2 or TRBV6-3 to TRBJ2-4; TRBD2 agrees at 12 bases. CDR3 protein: CASSYPLAGGKNIQYF. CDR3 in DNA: TGTGCCAGCAGTTACCCCCTAGCGGGGGGGAAAAACATTCAGTACTTC.